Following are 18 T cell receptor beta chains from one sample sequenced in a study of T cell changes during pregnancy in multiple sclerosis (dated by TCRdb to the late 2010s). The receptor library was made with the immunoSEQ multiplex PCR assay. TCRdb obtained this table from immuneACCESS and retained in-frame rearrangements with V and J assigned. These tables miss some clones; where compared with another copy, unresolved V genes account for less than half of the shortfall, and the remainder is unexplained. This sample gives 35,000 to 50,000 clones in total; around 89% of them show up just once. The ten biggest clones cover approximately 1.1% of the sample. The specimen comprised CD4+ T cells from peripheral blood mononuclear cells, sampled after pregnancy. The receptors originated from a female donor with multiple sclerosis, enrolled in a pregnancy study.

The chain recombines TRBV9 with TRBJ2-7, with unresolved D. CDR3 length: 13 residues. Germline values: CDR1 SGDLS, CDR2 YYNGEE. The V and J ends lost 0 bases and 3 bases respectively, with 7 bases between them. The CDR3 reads CASSVGGDYEQYF. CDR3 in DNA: TGTGCCAGCAGCGTAGGAGGCGACTACGAGCAGTACTTC.

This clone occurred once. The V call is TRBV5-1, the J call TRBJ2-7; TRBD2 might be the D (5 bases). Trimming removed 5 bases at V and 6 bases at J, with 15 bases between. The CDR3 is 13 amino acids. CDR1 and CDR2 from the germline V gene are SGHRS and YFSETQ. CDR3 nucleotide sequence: TGCGCCAGCAGTTCCGGGGTTTTCGGCGAGCAGTACTTC. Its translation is CASSSGVFGEQYF.

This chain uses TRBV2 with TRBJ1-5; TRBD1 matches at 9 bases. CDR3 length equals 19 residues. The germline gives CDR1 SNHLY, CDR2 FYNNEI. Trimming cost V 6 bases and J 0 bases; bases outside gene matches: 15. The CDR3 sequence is CASSPPRRDRASSNQPQHF. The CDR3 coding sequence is TGTGCCAGCAGCCCACCCCGCCGGGACAGGGCCTCTAGCAATCAGCCCCAGCATTTT.

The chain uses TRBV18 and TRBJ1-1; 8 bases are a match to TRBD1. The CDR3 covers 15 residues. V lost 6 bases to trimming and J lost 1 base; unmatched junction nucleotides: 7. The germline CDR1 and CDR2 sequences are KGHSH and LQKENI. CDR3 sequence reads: CASSPQTGANTEAFF. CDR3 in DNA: TGTGCCAGCTCCCCCCAGACAGGGGCGAACACTGAAGCTTTCTTT.

The CDR3 protein is CASNTGSYEQYF. In DNA, the CDR3 is TGTGCCAGCAACACAGGGAGTTACGAGCAGTACTTC. The J gene is TRBJ2-7, the V gene TRBV7-2; TRBD1 might be the D (6 bases). The length of the CDR3 is 12 residues. Germline values: CDR1 SGHTA, CDR2 FQGNSA. The V and J ends lost 7 bases and 4 bases respectively, with 11 bases between them.

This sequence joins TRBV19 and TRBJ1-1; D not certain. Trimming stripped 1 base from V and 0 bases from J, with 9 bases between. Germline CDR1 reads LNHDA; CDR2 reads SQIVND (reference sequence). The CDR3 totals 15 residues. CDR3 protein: CASSIVRDMNTEAFF. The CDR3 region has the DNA TGTGCCAGTAGTATAGTACGGGATATGAACACTGAAGCTTTCTTT.

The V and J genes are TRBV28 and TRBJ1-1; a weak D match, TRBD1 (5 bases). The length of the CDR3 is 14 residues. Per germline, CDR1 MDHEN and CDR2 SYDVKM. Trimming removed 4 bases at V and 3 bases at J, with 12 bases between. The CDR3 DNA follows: TGTGCCAGCAGTTCCGGGGGGTCGGACACTGAAGCTTTCTTT. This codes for CASSSGGSDTEAFF.

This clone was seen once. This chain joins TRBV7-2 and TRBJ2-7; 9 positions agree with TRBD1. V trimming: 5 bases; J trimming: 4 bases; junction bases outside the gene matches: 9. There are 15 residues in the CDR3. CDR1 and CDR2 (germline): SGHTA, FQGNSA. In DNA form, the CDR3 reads TGTGCCAGCAGCGTCAGGACAGGGGCTCAATACGAGCAGTACTTC. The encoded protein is CASSVRTGAQYEQYF.

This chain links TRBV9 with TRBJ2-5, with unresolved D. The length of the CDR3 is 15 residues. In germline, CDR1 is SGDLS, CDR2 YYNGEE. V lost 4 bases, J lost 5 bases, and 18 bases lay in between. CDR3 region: CASSLSNSPTETQYF. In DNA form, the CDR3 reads TGTGCCAGCAGCCTTAGTAATAGCCCAACGGAGACCCAGTACTTC.

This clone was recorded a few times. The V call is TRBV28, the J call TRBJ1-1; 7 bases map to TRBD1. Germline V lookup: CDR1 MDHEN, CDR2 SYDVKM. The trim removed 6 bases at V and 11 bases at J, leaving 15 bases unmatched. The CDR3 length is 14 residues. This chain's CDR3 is CASSHNPLTGMAFF. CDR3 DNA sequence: TGTGCCAGCAGCCATAACCCCCTGACAGGGATGGCTTTCTTT.

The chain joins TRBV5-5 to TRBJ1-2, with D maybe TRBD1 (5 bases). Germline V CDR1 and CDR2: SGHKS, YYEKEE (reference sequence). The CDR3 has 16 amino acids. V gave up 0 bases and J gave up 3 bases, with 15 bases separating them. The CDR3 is CASSLVPMGGDYGYTF. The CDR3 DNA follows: TGTGCCAGCAGCTTGGTCCCAATGGGAGGGGACTATGGCTACACCTTC.

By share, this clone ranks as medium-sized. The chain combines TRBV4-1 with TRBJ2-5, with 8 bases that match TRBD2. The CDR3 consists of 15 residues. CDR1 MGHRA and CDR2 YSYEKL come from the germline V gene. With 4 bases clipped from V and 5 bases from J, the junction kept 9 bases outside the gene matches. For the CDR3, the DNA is TGCGCCAGCAGCCTCGGTTGGCGGGAGGTTGAGACCCAGTACTTC. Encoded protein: CASSLGWREVETQYF.

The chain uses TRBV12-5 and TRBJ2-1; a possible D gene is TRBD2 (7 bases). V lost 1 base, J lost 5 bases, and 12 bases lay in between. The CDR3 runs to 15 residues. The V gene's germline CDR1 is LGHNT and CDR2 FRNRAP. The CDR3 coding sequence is TGTGCTAGTGGTTTGGACGGCGGGGGCCACAATGAGCAGTTCTTC. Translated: CASGLDGGGHNEQFF.

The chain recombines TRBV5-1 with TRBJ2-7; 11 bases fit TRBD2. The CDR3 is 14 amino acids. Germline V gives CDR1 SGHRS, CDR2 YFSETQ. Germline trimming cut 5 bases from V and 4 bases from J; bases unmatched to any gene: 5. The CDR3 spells CASRLTSGEYEQYF. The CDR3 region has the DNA TGCGCCAGCAGATTGACTAGCGGGGAGTACGAGCAGTACTTC.

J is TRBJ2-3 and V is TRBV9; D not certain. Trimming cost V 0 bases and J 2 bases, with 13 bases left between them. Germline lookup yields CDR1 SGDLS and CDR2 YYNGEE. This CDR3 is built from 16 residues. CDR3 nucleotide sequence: TGTGCCAGCAGCGTAGAAGTGAAGTCTATCACAGATACGCAGTATTTT. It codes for CASSVEVKSITDTQYF.

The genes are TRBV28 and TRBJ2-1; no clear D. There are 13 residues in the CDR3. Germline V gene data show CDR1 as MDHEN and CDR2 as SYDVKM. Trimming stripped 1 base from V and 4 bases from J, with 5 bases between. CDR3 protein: CASSLSRYNEQFF. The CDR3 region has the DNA TGTGCCAGCAGTTTATCCCGGTACAATGAGCAGTTCTTC.

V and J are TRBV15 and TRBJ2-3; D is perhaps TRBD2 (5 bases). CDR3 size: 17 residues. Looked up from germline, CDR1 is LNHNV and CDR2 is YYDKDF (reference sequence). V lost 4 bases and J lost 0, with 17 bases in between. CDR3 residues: CATSTGVRSGSTDTQYF. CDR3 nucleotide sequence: TGTGCCACCAGCACCGGCGTAAGGTCGGGGAGCACAGATACGCAGTATTTT.

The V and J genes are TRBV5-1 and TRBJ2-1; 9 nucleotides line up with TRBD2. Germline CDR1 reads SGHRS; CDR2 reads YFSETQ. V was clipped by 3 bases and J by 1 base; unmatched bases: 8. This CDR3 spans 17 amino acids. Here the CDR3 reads CASSSTILAGSYNEQFF. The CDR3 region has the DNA TGCGCCAGCAGCTCGACCATCCTAGCGGGGTCCTACAATGAGCAGTTCTTC. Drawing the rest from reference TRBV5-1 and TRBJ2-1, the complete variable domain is KAGVTQTPRYLIKTRGQQVTLSCSPISGHRSVSWYQQTPGQGLQFLFEYFSETQRNKGNFPGRFSGRQFSNSRSEMNVSTLELGDSALYLCASSSTILAGSYNEQFFGPGTRLTVL.